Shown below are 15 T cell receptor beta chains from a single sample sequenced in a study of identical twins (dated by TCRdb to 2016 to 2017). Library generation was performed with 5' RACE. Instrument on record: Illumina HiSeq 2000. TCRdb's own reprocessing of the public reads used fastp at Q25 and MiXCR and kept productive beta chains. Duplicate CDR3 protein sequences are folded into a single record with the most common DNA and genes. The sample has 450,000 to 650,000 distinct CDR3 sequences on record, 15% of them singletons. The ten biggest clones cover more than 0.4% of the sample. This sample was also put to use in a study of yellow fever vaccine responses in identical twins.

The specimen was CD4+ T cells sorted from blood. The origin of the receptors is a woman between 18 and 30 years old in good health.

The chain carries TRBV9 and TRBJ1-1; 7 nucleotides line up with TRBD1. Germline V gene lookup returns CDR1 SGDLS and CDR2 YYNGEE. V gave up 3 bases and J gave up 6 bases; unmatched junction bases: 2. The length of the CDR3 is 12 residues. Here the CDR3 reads CASSGQGPEAFF. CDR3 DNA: TGTGCCAGCAGCGGACAGGGTCCTGAAGCTTTCTTT.

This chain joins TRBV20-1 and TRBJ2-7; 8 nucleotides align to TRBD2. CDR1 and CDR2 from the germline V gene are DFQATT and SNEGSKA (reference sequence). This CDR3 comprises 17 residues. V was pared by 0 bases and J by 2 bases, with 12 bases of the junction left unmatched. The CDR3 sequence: CSARDGLAGFTPYEQYF. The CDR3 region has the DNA TGCAGTGCTAGAGATGGTTTAGCGGGATTTACCCCCTACGAGCAGTACTTC.

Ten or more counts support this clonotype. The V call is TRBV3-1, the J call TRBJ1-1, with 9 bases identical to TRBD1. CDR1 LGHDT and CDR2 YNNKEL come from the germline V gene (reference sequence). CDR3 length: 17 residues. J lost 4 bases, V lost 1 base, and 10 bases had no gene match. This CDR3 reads CASSQGGTGRVGTEAFF. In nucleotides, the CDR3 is TGTGCCAGCAGCCAAGGTGGGACAGGGCGGGTCGGCACTGAAGCTTTCTTT. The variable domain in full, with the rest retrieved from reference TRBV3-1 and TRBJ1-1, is DTAVSQTPKYLVTQMGNDKSIKCEQNLGHDTMYWYKQDSKKFLKIMFSYNNKELIINETVPNRFSPKSPDKAHLNLHINSLELGDSAVYFCASSQGGTGRVGTEAFFGQGTRLTVV.

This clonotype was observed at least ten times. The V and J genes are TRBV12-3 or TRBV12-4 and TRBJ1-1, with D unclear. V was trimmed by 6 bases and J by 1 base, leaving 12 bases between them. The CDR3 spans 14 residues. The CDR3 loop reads CASSRYAENTEAFF. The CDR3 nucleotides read TGTGCCAGCAGCCGCTATGCCGAGAACACTGAAGCTTTCTTT.

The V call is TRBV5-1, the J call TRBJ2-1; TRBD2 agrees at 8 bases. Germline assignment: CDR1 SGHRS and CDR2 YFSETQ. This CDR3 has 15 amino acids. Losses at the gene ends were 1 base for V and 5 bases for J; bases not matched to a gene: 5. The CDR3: CASSLSLAANNEQFF. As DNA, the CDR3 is TGCGCCAGCAGCTTGTCACTAGCGGCTAACAATGAGCAGTTCTTC.

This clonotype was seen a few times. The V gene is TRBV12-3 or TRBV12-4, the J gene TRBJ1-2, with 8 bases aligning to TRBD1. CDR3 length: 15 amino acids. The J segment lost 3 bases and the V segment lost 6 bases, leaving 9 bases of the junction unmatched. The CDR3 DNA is TGTGCCAGCAGGGGTCCCAGGGGGCACGACTATGGCTACACCTTC. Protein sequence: CASRGPRGHDYGYTF.

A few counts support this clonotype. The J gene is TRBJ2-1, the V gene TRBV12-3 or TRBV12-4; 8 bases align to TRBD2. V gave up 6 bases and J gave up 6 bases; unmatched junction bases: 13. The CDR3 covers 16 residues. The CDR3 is CASSSSPAGVTNEQFF. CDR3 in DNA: TGTGCCAGCAGCTCTAGCCCAGCGGGAGTAACCAATGAGCAGTTCTTC.

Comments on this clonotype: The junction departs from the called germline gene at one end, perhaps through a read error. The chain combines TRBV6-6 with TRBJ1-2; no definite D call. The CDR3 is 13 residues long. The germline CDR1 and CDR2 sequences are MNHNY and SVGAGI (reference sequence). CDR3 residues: CASSYSVPESIGF. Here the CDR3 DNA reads TGTGCCAGCAGTTACTCGGTCCCAGAGAGCATTGGCTTC.

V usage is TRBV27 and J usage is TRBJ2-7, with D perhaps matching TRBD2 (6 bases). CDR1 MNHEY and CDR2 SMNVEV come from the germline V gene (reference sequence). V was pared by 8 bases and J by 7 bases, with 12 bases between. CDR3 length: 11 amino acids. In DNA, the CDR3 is TGTGCCAGCGGCCGGGGGAGTGAGCAGTACTTC. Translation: CASGRGSEQYF.

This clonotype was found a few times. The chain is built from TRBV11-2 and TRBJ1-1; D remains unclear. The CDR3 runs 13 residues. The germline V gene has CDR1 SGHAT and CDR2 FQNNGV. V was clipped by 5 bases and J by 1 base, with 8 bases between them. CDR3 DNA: TGTGCCAGCAGCCTCAAAAGGAACACTGAAGCTTTCTTT. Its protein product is CASSLKRNTEAFF. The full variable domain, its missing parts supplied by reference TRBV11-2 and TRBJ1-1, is EAGVAQSPRYKIIEKRQSVAFWCNPISGHATLYWYQQILGQGPKLLIQFQNNGVVDDSQLPKDRFSAERLKGVDSTLKIQPAKLEDSAVYLCASSLKRNTEAFFGQGTRLTVV.

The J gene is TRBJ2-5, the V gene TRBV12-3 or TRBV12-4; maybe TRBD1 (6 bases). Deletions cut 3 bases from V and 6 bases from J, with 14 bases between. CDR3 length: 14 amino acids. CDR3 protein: CASSLGRGVQTQYF. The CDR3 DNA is TGTGCCAGCAGTTTGGGCAGGGGCGTGCAGACCCAGTACTTC.

Here the CDR3 reads CASSRSDREVTGELFF. CDR3 bases: TGTGCCAGCAGCCGGTCGGACAGGGAAGTTACCGGGGAGCTGTTTTTT. The chain employs TRBV11-2 and TRBJ2-2, with 8 bases aligning to TRBD1. Germline CDR1 SGHAT, CDR2 FQNNGV. The CDR3 is made up of 16 amino acids. J was trimmed by 5 bases and V by 5 bases; bases with no gene match: 10.

Here the CDR3 reads CASSLSAAGNTIYF. The DNA for the CDR3 is TGTGCCAGCAGCTTATCGGCGGCAGGAAACACCATATATTTT. This chain links TRBV7-9 with TRBJ1-3; D call uncertain. Germline CDR1 SEHNR, CDR2 FQNEAQ (reference sequence). The germline V and J ends were trimmed by 2 bases and 4 bases, with 9 bases remaining between them. This CDR3 has 14 residues.

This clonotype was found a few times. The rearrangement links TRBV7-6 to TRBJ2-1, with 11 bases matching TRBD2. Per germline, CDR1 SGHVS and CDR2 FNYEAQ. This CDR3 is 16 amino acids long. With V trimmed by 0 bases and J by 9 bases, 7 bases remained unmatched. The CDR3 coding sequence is TGTGCCAGCAGCTTAGCTAGCGGGAGGGCATTGGGTGAGCAGTTCTTC. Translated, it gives CASSLASGRALGEQFF.

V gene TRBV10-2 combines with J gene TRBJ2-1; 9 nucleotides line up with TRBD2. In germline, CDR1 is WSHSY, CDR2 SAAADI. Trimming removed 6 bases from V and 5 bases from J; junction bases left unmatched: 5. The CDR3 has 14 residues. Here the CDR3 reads CASRGAGGDNEQFF. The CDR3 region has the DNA TGCGCCAGCAGGGGAGCGGGAGGTGACAATGAGCAGTTCTTC.